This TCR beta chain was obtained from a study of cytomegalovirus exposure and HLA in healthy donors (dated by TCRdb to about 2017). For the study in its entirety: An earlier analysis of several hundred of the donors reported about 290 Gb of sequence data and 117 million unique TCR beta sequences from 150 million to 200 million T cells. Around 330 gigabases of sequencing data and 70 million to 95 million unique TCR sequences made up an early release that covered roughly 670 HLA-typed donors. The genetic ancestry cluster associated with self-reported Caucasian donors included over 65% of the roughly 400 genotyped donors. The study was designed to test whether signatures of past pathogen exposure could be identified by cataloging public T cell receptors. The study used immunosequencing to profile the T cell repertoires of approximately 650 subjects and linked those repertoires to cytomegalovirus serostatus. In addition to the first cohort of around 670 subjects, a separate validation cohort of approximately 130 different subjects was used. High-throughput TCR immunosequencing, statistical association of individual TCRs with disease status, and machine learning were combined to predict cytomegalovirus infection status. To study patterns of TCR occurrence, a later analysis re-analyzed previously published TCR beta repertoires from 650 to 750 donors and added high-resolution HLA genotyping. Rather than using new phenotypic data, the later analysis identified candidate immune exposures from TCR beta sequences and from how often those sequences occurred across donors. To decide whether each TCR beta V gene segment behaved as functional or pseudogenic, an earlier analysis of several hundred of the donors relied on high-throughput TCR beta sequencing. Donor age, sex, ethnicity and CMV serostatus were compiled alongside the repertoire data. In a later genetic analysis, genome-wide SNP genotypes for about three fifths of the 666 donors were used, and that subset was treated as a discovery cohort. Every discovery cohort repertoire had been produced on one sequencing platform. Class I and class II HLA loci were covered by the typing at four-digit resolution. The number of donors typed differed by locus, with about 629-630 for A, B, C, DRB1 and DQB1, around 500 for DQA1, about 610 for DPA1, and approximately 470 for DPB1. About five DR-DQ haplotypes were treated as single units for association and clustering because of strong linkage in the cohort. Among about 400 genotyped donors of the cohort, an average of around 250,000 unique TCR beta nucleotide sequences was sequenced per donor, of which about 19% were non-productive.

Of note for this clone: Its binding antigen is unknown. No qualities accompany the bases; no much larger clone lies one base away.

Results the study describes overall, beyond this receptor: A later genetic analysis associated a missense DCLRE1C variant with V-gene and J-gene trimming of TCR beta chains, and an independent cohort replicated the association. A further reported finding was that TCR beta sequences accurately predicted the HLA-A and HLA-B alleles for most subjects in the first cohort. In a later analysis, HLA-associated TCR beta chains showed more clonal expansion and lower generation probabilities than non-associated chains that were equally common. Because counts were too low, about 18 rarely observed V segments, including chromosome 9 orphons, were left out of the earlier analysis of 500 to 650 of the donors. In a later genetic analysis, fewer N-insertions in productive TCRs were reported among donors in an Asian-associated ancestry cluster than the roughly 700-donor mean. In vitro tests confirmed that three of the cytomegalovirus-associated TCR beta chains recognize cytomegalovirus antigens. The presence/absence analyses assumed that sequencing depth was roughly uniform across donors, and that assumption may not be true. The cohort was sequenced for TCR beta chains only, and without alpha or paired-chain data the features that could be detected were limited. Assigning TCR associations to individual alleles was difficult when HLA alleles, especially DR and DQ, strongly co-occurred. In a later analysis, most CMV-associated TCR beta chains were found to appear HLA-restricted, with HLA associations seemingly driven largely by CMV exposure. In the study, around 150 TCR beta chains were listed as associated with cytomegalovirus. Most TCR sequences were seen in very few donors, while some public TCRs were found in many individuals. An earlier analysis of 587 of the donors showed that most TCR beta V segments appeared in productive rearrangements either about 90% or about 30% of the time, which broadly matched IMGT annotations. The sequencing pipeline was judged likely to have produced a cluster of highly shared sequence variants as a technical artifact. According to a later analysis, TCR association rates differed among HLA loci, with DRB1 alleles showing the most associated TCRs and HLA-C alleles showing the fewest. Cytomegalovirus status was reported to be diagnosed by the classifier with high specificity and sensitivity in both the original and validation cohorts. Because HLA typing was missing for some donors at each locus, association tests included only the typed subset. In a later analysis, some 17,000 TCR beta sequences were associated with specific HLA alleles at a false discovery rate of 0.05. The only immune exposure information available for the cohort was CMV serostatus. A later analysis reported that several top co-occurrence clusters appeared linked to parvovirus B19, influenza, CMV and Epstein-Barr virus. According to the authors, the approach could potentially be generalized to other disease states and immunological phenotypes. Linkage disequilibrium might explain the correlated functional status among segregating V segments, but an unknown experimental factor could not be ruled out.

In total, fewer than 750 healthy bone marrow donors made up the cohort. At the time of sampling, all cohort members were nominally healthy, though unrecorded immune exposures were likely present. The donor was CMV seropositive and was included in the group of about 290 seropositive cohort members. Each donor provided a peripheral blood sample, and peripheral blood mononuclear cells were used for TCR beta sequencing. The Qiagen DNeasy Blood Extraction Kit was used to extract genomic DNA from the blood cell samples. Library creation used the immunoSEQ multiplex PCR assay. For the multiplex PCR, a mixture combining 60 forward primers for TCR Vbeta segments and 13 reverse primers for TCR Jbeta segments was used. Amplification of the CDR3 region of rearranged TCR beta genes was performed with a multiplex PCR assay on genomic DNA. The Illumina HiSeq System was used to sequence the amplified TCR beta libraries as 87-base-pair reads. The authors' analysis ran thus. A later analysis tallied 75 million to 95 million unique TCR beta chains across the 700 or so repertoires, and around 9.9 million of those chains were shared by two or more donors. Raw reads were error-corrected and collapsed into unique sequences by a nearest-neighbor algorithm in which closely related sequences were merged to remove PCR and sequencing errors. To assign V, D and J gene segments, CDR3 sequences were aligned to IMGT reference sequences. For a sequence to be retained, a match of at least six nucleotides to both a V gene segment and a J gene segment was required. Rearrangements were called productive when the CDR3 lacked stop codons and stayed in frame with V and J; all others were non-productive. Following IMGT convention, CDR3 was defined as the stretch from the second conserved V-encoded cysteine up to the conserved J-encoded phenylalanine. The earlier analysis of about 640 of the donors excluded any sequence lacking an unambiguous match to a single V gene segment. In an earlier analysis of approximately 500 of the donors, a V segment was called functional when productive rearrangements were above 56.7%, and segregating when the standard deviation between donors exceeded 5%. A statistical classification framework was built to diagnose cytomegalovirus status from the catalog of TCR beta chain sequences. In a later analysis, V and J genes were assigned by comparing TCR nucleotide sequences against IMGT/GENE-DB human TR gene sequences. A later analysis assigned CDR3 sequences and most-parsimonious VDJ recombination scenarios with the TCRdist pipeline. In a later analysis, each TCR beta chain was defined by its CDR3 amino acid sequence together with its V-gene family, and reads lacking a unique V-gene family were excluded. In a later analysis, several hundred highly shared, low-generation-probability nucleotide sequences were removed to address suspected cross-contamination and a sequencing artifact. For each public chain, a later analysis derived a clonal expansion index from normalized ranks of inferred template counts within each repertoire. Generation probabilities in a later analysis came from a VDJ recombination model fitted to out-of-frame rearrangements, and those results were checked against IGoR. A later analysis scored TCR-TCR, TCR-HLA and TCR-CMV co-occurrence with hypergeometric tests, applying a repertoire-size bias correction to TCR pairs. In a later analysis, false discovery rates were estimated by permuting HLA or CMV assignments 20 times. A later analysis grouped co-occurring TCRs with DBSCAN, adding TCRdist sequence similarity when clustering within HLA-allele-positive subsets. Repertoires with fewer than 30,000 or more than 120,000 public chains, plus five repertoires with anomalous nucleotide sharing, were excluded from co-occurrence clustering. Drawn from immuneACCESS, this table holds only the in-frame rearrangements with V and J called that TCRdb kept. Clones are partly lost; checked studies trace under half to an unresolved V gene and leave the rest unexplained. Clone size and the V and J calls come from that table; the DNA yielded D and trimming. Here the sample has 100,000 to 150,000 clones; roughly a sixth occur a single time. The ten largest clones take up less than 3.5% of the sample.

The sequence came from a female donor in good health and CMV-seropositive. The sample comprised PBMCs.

The sequenced DNA is TGCGCCAGCAGCCAACAGGGGGCGAGACCTGGTGGCTACACCTTC. This is translated as CASSQQGARPGGYTF. The receptor chain draws on TRBV4-1 and TRBJ1-2; 8 central nucleotides agree with TRBD1. From a lookup of the germline V gene, CDR1 and CDR2 are MGHRA and YSYEKL. Spanning cysteine to phenylalanine, the CDR3 consists of 15 amino acids. Only the CDR3 part of the read is kept: 45 bases, read in frame from the first base. The germline V and J ends show losses of 2 bases and 7 bases respectively, and no gene match explains 9 bases of the junction.